These 9 T cell receptor beta chains share one sample of origin, sequenced in a study of cytomegalovirus exposure and HLA in healthy donors. PCR involved 60 Vbeta and 13 Jbeta primers. The protocol was immunoSEQ multiplex PCR, while the TCRdb copy is restricted to in-frame clones and leaves out a portion. Altogether some 190,000 clones are present, over 80% being singletons, with the ten largest covering 1.5%. Source material: PBMCs. These receptors all stem from a man between 35 and 55 years old in good health and CMV-seronegative.

This clone was counted only a few times. The chain combines TRBV11-3 with TRBJ1-2; TRBD1 matches at 8 bases. The CDR3 has 13 residues. Germline lookup yields CDR1 SGHNT and CDR2 YENEEA. V trimming: 5 bases; J trimming: 7 bases; junction bases outside the gene matches: 6. As DNA, the CDR3 is TGTGCCAGCAGCCCGACAGGGGAACTTGGCTACACCTTC. Translating it yields CASSPTGELGYTF.

The chain has TRBV5-1 and TRBJ2-7, with D tentatively TRBD2 (5 bases). The ends were cut back, 1 base at V and 2 bases at J, with 10 bases in the middle. CDR3 length: 14 residues. CDR1 is SGHRS and CDR2 is YFSETQ in the germline V gene. The DNA for the CDR3 is TGCGCCAGCAGCTTGCATTCCGGGGCCTACGAGCAGTACTTC. This codes for CASSLHSGAYEQYF.

The V and J genes are TRBV7-6 and TRBJ2-1; D might be TRBD1 (6 bases). Germline CDR1 reads SGHVS; CDR2 reads FNYEAQ. V dropped 5 bases and J dropped 8 bases, with 16 bases sitting between them. This CDR3 has 14 residues. CDR3 amino acids: CASSATGTLDEQFF. The CDR3 region has the DNA TGTGCCAGCAGCGCAACCGGGACATTGGATGAGCAGTTCTTC. The full variable domain, in which reference TRBV7-6 and TRBJ2-1 provide the parts outside the CDR3, is GAGVSQSPRYKVTKRGQDVALRCDPISGHVSLYWYRQALGQGPEFLTYFNYEAQQDKSGLPNDRFSAERPEGSISTLTIQRTEQRDSAMYRCASSATGTLDEQFFGPGTRLTVL.

This clone showed up just once. This rearrangement joins TRBV9 to TRBJ2-7; a weak D match, TRBD2 (5 bases). Trimming removed 0 bases at V and 5 bases at J, with 15 bases between. The CDR3 runs 15 residues. The germline V gene has CDR1 SGDLS and CDR2 YYNGEE. This CDR3 is CASSVEPTGSHEQYF. CDR3 in DNA: TGTGCCAGCAGCGTAGAACCCACGGGGAGTCACGAGCAGTACTTC.

This chain connects TRBV27 to TRBJ2-5; 7 bases map to TRBD1. V trimming: 2 bases; J trimming: 1 base; junction bases outside the gene matches: 7. The CDR3 is 16 amino acids. Germline V gene lookup returns CDR1 MNHEY and CDR2 SMNVEV (reference sequence). This CDR3 reads CASSLIGQAIQETQYF. Written as DNA, the CDR3 is TGTGCCAGCAGTTTAATAGGACAGGCGATCCAAGAGACCCAGTACTTC.

This chain joins TRBV7-2 and TRBJ1-5; unclear D gene. V lost 2 bases and J 3 bases, leaving 2 bases between the germline ends. Germline V gene sequence: CDR1 SGHTA, CDR2 FQGNSA. CDR3 size: 12 residues. In DNA form, the CDR3 reads TGTGCCAGCAGCTTACACAATCAGCCCCAGCATTTT. Translating gives CASSLHNQPQHF.

V gene TRBV25-1 combines with J gene TRBJ1-1; D gene ambiguous. Germline V lookup: CDR1 MGHDK, CDR2 SYGVNS. The CDR3 totals 12 residues. V lost 4 bases to trimming and J lost 4 bases, with 7 bases between them. The CDR3, as DNA: TGTGCCAGCAGTGGCCCGGTCACTGAAGCTTTCTTT. It is translated as CASSGPVTEAFF.

The rearrangement uses TRBV5-4 and TRBJ2-7, with D hard to call. The CDR3 has 14 amino acids. Looked up from germline, CDR1 is SGHNT and CDR2 is YYREEE (reference sequence). V lost 0 bases, J lost 2 bases, and 9 bases lay in between. The CDR3 bases are TGTGCCAGCAGCTTGGGTATTTCTCCCTACGAGCAGTACTTC. Amino acids: CASSLGISPYEQYF.

V gene TRBV19 combines with J gene TRBJ1-1; weak D call: TRBD1 (6 bases). The CDR3 totals 12 residues. Deletions cut 8 bases from V and 0 bases from J, with 7 bases between. Germline loops: CDR1 LNHDA, CDR2 SQIVND (reference sequence). CDR3 sequence (DNA): TGTGCCAGTCAGGGGCTGAACACTGAAGCTTTCTTT. Amino acid sequence: CASQGLNTEAFF. The complete variable domain, with remaining parts taken from reference TRBV19 and TRBJ1-1, reads DGGITQSPKYLFRKEGQNVTLSCEQNLNHDAMYWYRQDPGQGLRLIYYSQIVNDFQKGDIAEGYSVSREKKESFPLTVTSAQKNPTAFYLCASQGLNTEAFFGQGTRLTVV.